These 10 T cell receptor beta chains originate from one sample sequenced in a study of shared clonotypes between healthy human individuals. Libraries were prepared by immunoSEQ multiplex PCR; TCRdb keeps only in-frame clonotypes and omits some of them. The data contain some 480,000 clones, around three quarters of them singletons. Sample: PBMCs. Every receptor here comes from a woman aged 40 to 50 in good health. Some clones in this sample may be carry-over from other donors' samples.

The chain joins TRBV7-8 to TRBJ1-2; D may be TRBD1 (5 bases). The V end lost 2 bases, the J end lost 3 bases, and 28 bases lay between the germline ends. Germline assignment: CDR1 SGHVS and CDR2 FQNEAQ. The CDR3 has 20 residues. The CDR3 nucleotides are TGTGCCAGCAGCTTACGCGTTCCTCGGGCAGGGTCCCGTAGTGACTATGGCTACACCTTC. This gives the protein CASSLRVPRAGSRSDYGYTF.

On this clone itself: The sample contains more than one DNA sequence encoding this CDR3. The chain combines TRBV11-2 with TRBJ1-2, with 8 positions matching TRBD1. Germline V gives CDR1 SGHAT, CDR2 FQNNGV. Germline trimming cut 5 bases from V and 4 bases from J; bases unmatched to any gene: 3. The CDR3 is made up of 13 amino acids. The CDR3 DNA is TGTGCCAGCAGCCTAGGACAGGGCTATGGCTACACCTTC. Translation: CASSLGQGYGYTF.

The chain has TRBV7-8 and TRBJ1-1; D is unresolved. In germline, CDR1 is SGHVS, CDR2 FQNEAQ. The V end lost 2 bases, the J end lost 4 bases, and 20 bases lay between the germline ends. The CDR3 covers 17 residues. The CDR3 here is CASSLSSNLGWGTEAFF. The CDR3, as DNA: TGTGCCAGCAGCTTATCCTCCAACCTGGGTTGGGGCACTGAAGCTTTCTTT.

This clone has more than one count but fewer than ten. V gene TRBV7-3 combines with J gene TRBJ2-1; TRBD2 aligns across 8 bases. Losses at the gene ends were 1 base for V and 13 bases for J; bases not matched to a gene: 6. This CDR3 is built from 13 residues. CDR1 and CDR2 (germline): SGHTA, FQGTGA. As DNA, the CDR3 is TGTGCCAGCAGCTTAAGCCCTAGCGGGTATCAGTTCTTC. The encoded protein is CASSLSPSGYQFF.

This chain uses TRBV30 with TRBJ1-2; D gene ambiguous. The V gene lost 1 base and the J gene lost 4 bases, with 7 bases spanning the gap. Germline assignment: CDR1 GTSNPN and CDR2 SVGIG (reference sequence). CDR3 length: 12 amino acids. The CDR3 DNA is TGTGCCTGGAGTGCCGACGGCTATGGCTACACCTTC. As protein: CAWSADGYGYTF.

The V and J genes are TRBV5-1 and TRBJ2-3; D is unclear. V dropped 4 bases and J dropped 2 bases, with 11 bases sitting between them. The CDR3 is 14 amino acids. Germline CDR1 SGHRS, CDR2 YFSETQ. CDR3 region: CASSRDPPTDTQYF. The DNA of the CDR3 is TGCGCCAGCAGCCGAGACCCACCCACAGATACGCAGTATTTT.

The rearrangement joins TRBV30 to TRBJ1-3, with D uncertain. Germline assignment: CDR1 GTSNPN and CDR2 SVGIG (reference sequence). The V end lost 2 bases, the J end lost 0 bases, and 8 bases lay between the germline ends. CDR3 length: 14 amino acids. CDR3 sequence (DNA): TGTGCCTGGAGTCCGGGGAACTCTGGAAACACCATATATTTT. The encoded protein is CAWSPGNSGNTIYF.

CDR3 region: CASSGQGVHQPQHF. Here the CDR3 DNA reads TGTGCCAGCAGTGGACAGGGGGTCCATCAGCCCCAGCATTTT. The V gene is TRBV6-1, the J gene TRBJ1-5; TRBD1 aligns across 9 bases. Germline V gives CDR1 MNHNS, CDR2 SASEGT. The CDR3 runs to 14 residues. V dropped 4 bases and J dropped 5; count of bases not matched to a gene: 3.

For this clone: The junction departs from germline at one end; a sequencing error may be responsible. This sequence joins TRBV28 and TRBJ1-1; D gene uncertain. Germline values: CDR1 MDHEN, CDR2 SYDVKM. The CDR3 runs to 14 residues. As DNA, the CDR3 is TGTGCCAGCAGTTTAGCAGCATTGAACACTGAAGCTCTCTTT. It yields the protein CASSLAALNTEALF.

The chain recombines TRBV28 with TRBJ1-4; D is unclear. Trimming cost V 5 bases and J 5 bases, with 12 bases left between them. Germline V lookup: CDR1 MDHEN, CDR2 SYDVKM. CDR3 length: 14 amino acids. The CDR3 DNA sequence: TGTGCCAGCAGTACCCCCGGGCTGAATGAAAAACTGTTTTTT. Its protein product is CASSTPGLNEKLFF.